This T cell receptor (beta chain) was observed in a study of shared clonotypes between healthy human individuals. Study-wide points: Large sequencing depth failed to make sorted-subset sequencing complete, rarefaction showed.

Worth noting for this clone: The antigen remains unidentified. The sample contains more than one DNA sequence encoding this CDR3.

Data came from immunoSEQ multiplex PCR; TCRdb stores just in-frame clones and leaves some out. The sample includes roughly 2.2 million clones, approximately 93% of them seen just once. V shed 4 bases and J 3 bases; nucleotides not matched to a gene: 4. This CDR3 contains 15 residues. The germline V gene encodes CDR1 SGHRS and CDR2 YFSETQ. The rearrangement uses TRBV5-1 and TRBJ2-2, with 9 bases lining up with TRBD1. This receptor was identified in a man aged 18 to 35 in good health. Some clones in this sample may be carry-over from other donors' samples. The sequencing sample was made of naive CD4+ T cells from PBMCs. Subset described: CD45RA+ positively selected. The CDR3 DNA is TGCGCCAGCAGCCTACAGGGGGCTTACACCGGGGAGCTGTTTTTT. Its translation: CASSLQGAYTGELFF.